These 24 T cell receptor beta chains originate from one sample sequenced in a study of T-cell memory formation after mild COVID-19. TCRdb reanalysed the 5' RACE reads using MiXCR and keeps one entry per CDR3 protein. The profile shows about 14,000 distinct CDR3 sequences, 12% of them singletons. Sequencing was carried out using PBMCs or a T cell subset sorted from them (not recorded which). These receptors were collected from an adult woman who had mild COVID-19 (a few samples of this study predate the infection). Cell type and time point are not known.

This rearrangement joins TRBV7-2 to TRBJ2-7; 7 nucleotides align to TRBD2. Germline V lookup: CDR1 SGHTA, CDR2 FQGNSA. The CDR3 runs 14 residues. The V segment lost 1 base and the J segment 9 bases; nucleotides outside the gene matches: 9. The CDR3 protein is CASSLERGPSGQYF. CDR3 in DNA: TGTGCCAGCAGCTTAGAGCGGGGCCCTTCTGGGCAGTACTTC.

This clonotype was seen many times. This chain links TRBV25-1 with TRBJ2-7; D call uncertain. The CDR3 has 13 residues. The germline gives CDR1 MGHDK, CDR2 SYGVNS. Trimming took off 5 bases at V and 0 bases at J, with 8 bases between the two ends. The DNA for the CDR3 is TGTGCCAGCAGTTGGGCAGCCTCCTACGAGCAGTACTTC. The encoded protein is CASSWAASYEQYF.

This clonotype was detected only a few times. The rearrangement uses TRBV24-1 and TRBJ1-2, with D maybe TRBD1 (5 bases). Deletions cut 4 bases from V and 8 bases from J, with 19 bases between. CDR1 is KGHDR and CDR2 is SFDVKD in the germline V gene. This CDR3 comprises 15 residues. The CDR3 protein is CATSELGTPTRGYTF. In DNA form, the CDR3 reads TGTGCCACCAGTGAGCTGGGGACTCCTACTCGAGGCTACACCTTC.

Many counts were recorded for this clonotype. The V gene is TRBV5-5, the J gene TRBJ2-6; 9 bases agree with TRBD1. The CDR3 totals 17 residues. Per germline, CDR1 SGHKS and CDR2 YYEKEE (reference sequence). V dropped 6 bases and J dropped 1; count of bases not matched to a gene: 8. The CDR3 bases are TGTGCCAGCACCTATGGGGACAGGGAATCTGGGGCCAACGTCCTGACTTTC. Its protein is CASTYGDRESGANVLTF.

This clonotype was seen ten or more times. The chain links TRBV5-1 to TRBJ2-7, with a tentative D call TRBD1 (6 bases). V was cut by 3 bases and J by 2 bases, with 15 bases left in between. Germline V gives CDR1 SGHRS, CDR2 YFSETQ. This CDR3 has 15 residues. This CDR3 is CASSSPGQLTYEQYF. CDR3 DNA: TGCGCCAGCAGCTCACCGGGACAACTAACCTACGAGCAGTACTTC.

This clonotype was recorded many times. The CDR3 region is CASSPLARDNEQFF. The CDR3 bases are TGTGCCAGCAGTCCCCTCGCTAGAGACAATGAGCAGTTCTTC. V and J are TRBV12-3 or TRBV12-4 and TRBJ2-1, with D unresolved. The CDR3 contains 14 residues. With 5 bases removed from V and 5 bases from J, the gap between germline ends came to 13 bases.

This clonotype was recorded at least ten times. The chain employs TRBV6-6 and TRBJ2-1; D is uncertain. There are 16 residues in the CDR3. The V gene lost 0 bases and the J gene lost 0 bases, with 9 bases spanning the gap. Germline V gene lookup returns CDR1 MNHNY and CDR2 SVGAGI (reference sequence). The CDR3 reads CASSYSSYYSYNEQFF. CDR3 in DNA: TGTGCCAGCAGTTACTCATCATATTACTCCTACAATGAGCAGTTCTTC.

The table lists this clonotype with many counts. The V call is TRBV19, the J call TRBJ2-3; D gene unclear. V lost 8 bases and J 1 base, leaving 1 base between the germline ends. Germline values: CDR1 LNHDA, CDR2 SQIVND (reference sequence). The length of the CDR3 is 10 residues. DNA for the CDR3: TGTGCCAGTGGCACAGATACGCAGTATTTT. Its protein is CASGTDTQYF.

This clonotype occurred many times. The chain employs TRBV9 and TRBJ2-3; TRBD2 matches 11 bases. CDR1 is SGDLS, CDR2 YYNGEE, per germline. The ends lost 5 bases at V and 3 bases at J; junction bases unmatched: 8. The CDR3 is made up of 16 amino acids. CDR3 region: CASSSLAGGGTDTQYF. The CDR3 bases are TGTGCCAGCAGTTCTTTAGCGGGAGGGGGAACAGATACGCAGTATTTT.

This clonotype occurred a few times. V is TRBV7-2 and J is TRBJ2-2; D uncertain. CDR1 SGHTA and CDR2 FQGNSA come from the germline V gene. The CDR3 runs 15 residues. The germline V and J ends were trimmed by 3 bases and 2 bases, with 10 bases remaining between them. CDR3 sequence: CASSFIQVNTGELFF. The CDR3 nucleotides read TGTGCCAGCAGCTTTATCCAGGTCAACACCGGGGAGCTGTTTTTT.

This clonotype was seen at least ten times. The genes are TRBV11-2 and TRBJ2-2, with 8 bases fitting TRBD2. Trimming took 5 bases from V and 0 from J; bases not matched to a gene: 5. This CDR3 is 16 amino acids long. The germline gives CDR1 SGHAT, CDR2 FQNNGV. CDR3 sequence: CASSPLAGPNTGELFF. CDR3 in DNA: TGTGCCAGCAGCCCGTTAGCGGGACCGAACACCGGGGAGCTGTTTTTT.

Ten or more counts support this clonotype. The chain has TRBV27 and TRBJ2-7; no clear D. The germline V gene encodes CDR1 MNHEY and CDR2 SMNVEV (reference sequence). V dropped 2 bases and J dropped 3 bases, with 14 bases sitting between them. CDR3 size: 15 residues. The CDR3 nucleotides read TGTGCCAGCAGTTTAGGGCCAGACCCTAACTACGAGCAGTACTTC. This codes for CASSLGPDPNYEQYF.

This clonotype was seen at least ten times. The rearrangement uses TRBV6-2 or TRBV6-3 and TRBJ2-7, with D uncertain. There are 13 residues in the CDR3. Germline V CDR1 and CDR2: MNHEY, SVGEGT. V was clipped by 6 bases and J by 1 base, with 10 bases between them. The CDR3 DNA is TGTGCCAGCAGCTCGGACCCATCCTACGAGCAGTACTTC. Translation: CASSSDPSYEQYF.

This clonotype was counted many times. The chain recombines TRBV5-1 with TRBJ2-7; TRBD1 is a possible D gene (5 bases). Trimming cost V 3 bases and J 2 bases, with 6 bases left between them. CDR3 length: 12 residues. Germline V gives CDR1 SGHRS, CDR2 YFSETQ. The CDR3 bases are TGCGCCAGCAGCTCGACAGCCTACGAGCAGTACTTC. Translated, it gives CASSSTAYEQYF.

This clonotype was detected a few times. The chain is built from TRBV5-1 and TRBJ1-5; D unclear. Germline assignment: CDR1 SGHRS and CDR2 YFSETQ. CDR3 length equals 16 residues. V was clipped by 4 bases and J by 3 bases, with 17 bases between them. Written as DNA, the CDR3 is TGCGCCAGCAGCCTCCTATGCGGGAAATTCAATCAGCCCCAGCATTTT. Amino acid sequence: CASSLLCGKFNQPQHF.

This clonotype was recorded many times. This sequence joins TRBV10-3 and TRBJ1-5, with 8 positions matching TRBD1. Per germline, CDR1 ENHRY and CDR2 SYGVKD. The CDR3 is made up of 17 amino acids. The V gene end was trimmed by 2 bases and the J gene end by 2 bases; junction bases not matched to a gene: 8. This CDR3 is CAISELPGGVGNQPQHF. The CDR3 region has the DNA TGTGCCATCAGTGAGCTCCCAGGGGGCGTGGGCAATCAGCCCCAGCATTTT.

The sample holds many counts of this clonotype. V gene TRBV12-3 or TRBV12-4 combines with J gene TRBJ2-1; 9 bases match TRBD2. This CDR3 has 15 amino acids. Trimming cost V 6 bases and J 7 bases; bases outside gene matches: 10. CDR3 DNA: TGTGCCAGCAGCCAACACCGTAGCGGGAGTAATGAGCAGTTCTTC. Its translation: CASSQHRSGSNEQFF.

The table lists this clonotype with many counts. The V and J genes are TRBV3-1 and TRBJ2-5; D unclear. Trimming removed 6 bases at V and 1 base at J, with 12 bases between. Per germline, CDR1 LGHDT and CDR2 YNNKEL (reference sequence). The CDR3 totals 14 residues. The CDR3 DNA is TGTGCCAGCAGTCGATACACGAGCCAAGAGACCCAGTACTTC. Translation gives CASSRYTSQETQYF.

V gene TRBV19 combines with J gene TRBJ2-1; D gene ambiguous. This CDR3 spans 14 amino acids. Germline values: CDR1 LNHDA, CDR2 SQIVND (reference sequence). The germline V and J ends were trimmed by 3 bases and 0 bases, with 6 bases remaining between them. CDR3 coding DNA: TGTGCCAGTAGTATTTACCTCTCCTACAATGAGCAGTTCTTC. This gives the protein CASSIYLSYNEQFF.

This clonotype was detected many times. The chain is built from TRBV2 and TRBJ2-3; possibly TRBD1 for D (6 bases). The CDR3 consists of 18 residues. CDR1 and CDR2 from the germline V gene are SNHLY and FYNNEI. V lost 8 bases to trimming and J lost 6 bases, with 30 bases between them. This chain's CDR3 is CASSPQGAFFEVWDTQYF. In DNA form, the CDR3 reads TGTGCCAGCTCTCCACAGGGAGCCTTCTTCGAGGTTTGGGATACGCAGTATTTT. The variable domain in full, completed from reference TRBV2 and TRBJ2-3, reads EPEVTQTPSHQVTQMGQEVILRCVPISNHLYFYWYRQILGQKVEFLVSFYNNEISEKSEIFDDQFSVERPDGSNFTLKIRSTKLEDSAMYFCASSPQGAFFEVWDTQYFGPGTRLTVL.

This clonotype was found many times. Written as DNA, the CDR3 is TGTGCCAGCAGGCCCTCCGCGGGGGCCGAGCAGTACTTC. This gives the protein CASRPSAGAEQYF. J is TRBJ2-7 and V is TRBV12-3 or TRBV12-4, with TRBD2 as a possible D gene (7 bases). The CDR3 is 13 amino acids. V was shortened by 6 bases and J by 6 bases, with 15 bases between the two germline ends.

This clonotype occurred many times. CDR3: CASSPPEPGVWSEQFF. As DNA, the CDR3 is TGTGCCAGCAGCCCCCCTGAGCCGGGGGTTTGGAGTGAGCAGTTCTTC. The chain carries TRBV3-1 and TRBJ2-1; maybe TRBD2 (6 bases). The CDR3 extends over 16 amino acids. V was shortened by 4 bases and J by 9 bases, with 22 bases between the two germline ends. The germline CDR1 and CDR2 sequences are LGHDT and YNNKEL (reference sequence).

This clonotype was observed many times. The J gene is TRBJ1-2, the V gene TRBV12-3 or TRBV12-4, with TRBD1 as a possible D gene (5 bases). Trimming removed 3 bases from V and 7 bases from J, with 18 bases in between. The CDR3 runs to 15 residues. The CDR3 reads CASSFAGTSRGGYTF. CDR3 nucleotides: TGTGCCAGCAGTTTCGCCGGGACCAGCCGCGGTGGCTACACCTTC.

This clonotype was recorded at least ten times. The chain couples TRBV5-1 to TRBJ1-1; D remains ambiguous. The CDR3 loop spans 14 amino acids. Between the trimmed V and J ends, which lost 2 bases and 3 bases, there was a span of 11 bases. CDR1 and CDR2 (germline): SGHRS, YFSETQ. Written as DNA, the CDR3 is TGCGCCAGCAGCTTTAACGGGAAACACACTGAAGCTTTCTTT. It translates to CASSFNGKHTEAFF.